These 29 T cell receptor beta chains were sequenced from one sample in a study of T cells in Graves' hyperthyroidism and ophthalmopathy. Amplified TCR beta CDR3 regions came from RNA transcripts. HTBI primers were the set used in a first-round RT-PCR of the TCR CDR3. TCRdb re-called the multiplex PCR reads with MiXCR, one entry per CDR3 protein. This repertoire shows hundreds of thousands of distinct CDR3 sequences, 38% found once; its top ten account for around 9.3%. The sample was blood. These receptors were obtained from a man aged 18 to 30 with Graves' hyperthyroidism.

The chain recombines TRBV15 with TRBJ2-7; 9 positions agree with TRBD1. The CDR3 runs to 15 residues. CDR1 is LNHNV and CDR2 is YYDKDF in the germline V gene (reference sequence). With V trimmed by 10 bases and J by 5 bases, 15 bases remained unmatched. This chain's CDR3 is CASSPSGTGLNEQYF. CDR3 DNA: TGTGCCAGCAGTCCCTCCGGGACAGGGCTGAACGAGCAGTACTTC.

The chain joins TRBV5-8 to TRBJ1-1, with TRBD1 matching 7 bases. Germline CDR1 reads SGHTS; CDR2 reads YDEGEE. Trimming cost V 4 bases and J 7 bases; bases outside gene matches: 10. This CDR3 is built from 14 residues. CDR3 bases: TGTGCCAGCAGCATCACCGGGACAGCAAGTGAAGCTTTCTTT. This sequence encodes CASSITGTASEAFF.

This clonotype has more than one count but fewer than ten. This rearrangement joins TRBV9 to TRBJ2-7; TRBD2 aligns across 13 bases. The V and J ends lost 5 bases and 4 bases, in that order; junction bases with no gene match: 9. The germline CDR1 and CDR2 sequences are SGDLS and YYNGEE. This CDR3 spans 16 amino acids. The chain's CDR3 is CASSFGLAGDGYEQYF. Written as DNA, the CDR3 is TGTGCCAGCAGTTTCGGACTAGCGGGAGACGGTTACGAGCAGTACTTC.

This chain links TRBV2 with TRBJ1-6, with D possibly being TRBD1 (5 bases). V was pared by 2 bases and J by 13 bases, with 18 bases between. The CDR3 length is 15 residues. Germline V gene sequence: CDR1 SNHLY, CDR2 FYNNEI. Written as DNA, the CDR3 is TGTGCCAGCAGTGAACTGAGGGGAAGCAATCAGCCCCTCCACTTT. Translating it yields CASSELRGSNQPLHF.

The genes are TRBV25-1 and TRBJ1-1, with D hard to call. The CDR3 runs to 14 residues. Looked up from germline, CDR1 is MGHDK and CDR2 is SYGVNS. V was clipped by 1 base and J by 1 base, with 7 bases between them. This CDR3 reads CASSELTGNTEAFF. The CDR3 DNA follows: TGTGCCAGCAGTGAATTGACGGGGAACACTGAAGCTTTCTTT.

The V and J genes are TRBV6-6 and TRBJ1-5, with D possibly matching TRBD1 (6 bases). V lost 6 bases, J lost 0 bases, and 18 bases lay in between. CDR3 size: 17 residues. From germline, CDR1 is MNHNY and CDR2 SVGAGI (reference sequence). CDR3 sequence: CASSRQAPGYSNQPQHF. The CDR3 coding sequence is TGTGCCAGCAGCAGACAGGCCCCCGGTTATAGCAATCAGCCCCAGCATTTT.

This clonotype occurred a few times. The chain employs TRBV5-6 and TRBJ1-6, with D unclear. V lost 2 bases to trimming and J lost 12 bases, with 9 bases between them. The germline gives CDR1 SGHDT, CDR2 YYEEEE. The CDR3 totals 12 residues. The CDR3 region is CASSFGVEPLHF. CDR3 in DNA: TGTGCCAGCAGCTTTGGGGTAGAACCCCTCCACTTT.

With regard to this clonotype: A read error may explain this, as a much larger clone is one base away. This chain links TRBV19 with TRBJ1-5; the D gene is possibly TRBD1 (5 bases). Germline V lookup: CDR1 LNHDA, CDR2 SQIVND (reference sequence). Trimming left V 3 bases short and J 1 base short, with 10 bases between. The CDR3 sequence is 15 residues long. CDR3 in amino acids: CASSMARVSNQPQHF. The CDR3 DNA reads as TGTGCCAGTAGTATGGCCAGGGTGAGCAATCAGCCCCAGCATTTT.

As regards this clonotype: Since a much larger clone is just one base distant, this may be a read error. V is TRBV20-1 and J is TRBJ1-5, with D hard to call. Germline lookup yields CDR1 DFQATT and CDR2 SNEGSKA (reference sequence). Deletions cut 2 bases from V and 4 bases from J, with 9 bases between. The CDR3 is made up of 13 amino acids. The CDR3 spells CSARRARNQPQHF. For the CDR3, the DNA is TGCAGTGCTAGAAGGGCACGGAATCAGCCCCAGCATTTT.

This clonotype was found many times. The chain carries TRBV10-3 and TRBJ2-7, with TRBD2 matching 7 bases. This CDR3 region has 14 residues. Germline CDR1 and CDR2: ENHRY and SYGVKD. Trimming removed 2 bases from V and 4 bases from J; junction bases left unmatched: 5. This CDR3 reads CAISEREGPYEQYF. CDR3 bases: TGTGCCATCAGTGAGAGGGAGGGCCCTTACGAGCAGTACTTC.

Note on this clonotype: Just one base apart from a much larger clone, this may be a read error. V gene TRBV7-2 combines with J gene TRBJ2-7, with D unresolved. The CDR3 totals 12 residues. Germline CDR1 is SGHTA and CDR2 is FQGNSA. Here the CDR3 reads CAGSSVLYEQYF. CDR3 DNA sequence: TGTGCCGGCAGCTCGGTTCTCTACGAGCAGTACTTC.

The rearrangement links TRBV14 to TRBJ2-7; TRBD2 aligns across 13 bases. V lost 6 bases to trimming and J lost 5 bases; unmatched junction nucleotides: 10. Germline assignment: CDR1 SGHDN and CDR2 FVKESK. The CDR3 length is 16 residues. CDR3 loop: CASSRTSGRQVDEQYF. CDR3 sequence (DNA): TGTGCCAGCAGTCGGACTAGCGGGAGACAGGTGGACGAGCAGTACTTC.

The chain combines TRBV20-1 with TRBJ2-5, with TRBD1 matching 8 bases. CDR1 DFQATT and CDR2 SNEGSKA come from the germline V gene (reference sequence). J lost 3 bases, V lost 5 bases, and 14 bases had no gene match. The CDR3 has 16 amino acids. The CDR3 nucleotides are TGCAGTGCTTTTTTACGCACCGGGACAGGAGAAGAGACCCAGTACTTC. This gives the protein CSAFLRTGTGEETQYF.

This clonotype was counted ten times or more. The chain combines TRBV5-4 with TRBJ2-7; D gene ambiguous. Between the trimmed V and J ends, which lost 7 bases and 0 bases, there was a span of 11 bases. This CDR3 is 13 amino acids long. Germline V lookup: CDR1 SGHNT, CDR2 YYREEE (reference sequence). The CDR3 region has the DNA TGTGCCAGCTCACGTCCAGACTCCTACGAGCAGTACTTC. Translating gives CASSRPDSYEQYF.

This clonotype was seen a handful of times. This chain links TRBV9 with TRBJ2-2; D possibly matches TRBD1 or TRBD2 (5 bases each). CDR3 length: 15 residues. Looked up from germline, CDR1 is SGDLS and CDR2 is YYNGEE. Trimming shortened V by 0 bases and J by 5 bases, and 11 bases separated the two germline ends. The CDR3 spells CASSVATGGTGELFF. CDR3 DNA sequence: TGTGCCAGCAGCGTAGCTACAGGAGGAACCGGGGAGCTGTTTTTT. Looking up the rest from reference TRBV9 and TRBJ2-2 gives the full variable domain: DSGVTQTPKHLITATGQRVTLRCSPRSGDLSVYWYQQSLDQGLQFLIQYYNGEERAKGNILERFSAQQFPDLHSELNLSSLELGDSALYFCASSVATGGTGELFFGEGSRLTVL.

This clonotype was seen repeatedly, ten times or more. V usage is TRBV5-4 and J usage is TRBJ2-6, with D unclear. Trimming pared 0 bases from V and 0 bases from J, leaving 7 bases between. This CDR3 is 16 amino acids long. Germline-derived CDR1 and CDR2 are SGHNT and YYREEE (reference sequence). The CDR3 is CASSLGIRSGANVLTF. As DNA, the CDR3 is TGTGCCAGCAGCTTGGGGATACGCTCTGGGGCCAACGTCCTGACTTTC. The whole variable domain, remainder taken from reference TRBV5-4 and TRBJ2-6, is ETGVTQSPTHLIKTRGQQVTLRCSSQSGHNTVSWYQQALGQGPQFIFQYYREEENGRGNFPPRFSGLQFPNYSSELNVNALELDDSALYLCASSLGIRSGANVLTFGAGSRLTVL.

This sequence joins TRBV7-9 and TRBJ2-2; tentatively, D is TRBD2 (6 bases). Germline V CDR1 and CDR2: SEHNR, FQNEAQ (reference sequence). The CDR3 consists of 14 residues. Trimming took 0 bases from V and 6 from J, leaving 8 bases between them. In DNA, the CDR3 is TGTGCCAGCAGCTTAGCGACGGGAGCCGGGGAGCTGTTTTTT. Its protein product is CASSLATGAGELFF.

To note about this clonotype: Likely a read error: the CDR3 ends without its conserved phenylalanine or tryptophan. The V call is TRBV7-2, the J call TRBJ1-5; no clear D. Germline V gene lookup returns CDR1 SGHTA and CDR2 FQGNSA. V lost 4 bases, J lost 4 bases, and 8 bases lay in between. CDR3 length: 13 amino acids. The CDR3 bases are TGTGCCAGCAGCTCCCTAGCAAATCAGCCCCAGCATCTT. Its protein is CASSSLANQPQHL.

This clonotype has more than one count but fewer than ten. The chain combines TRBV2 with TRBJ2-2, with D maybe TRBD1 (7 bases). The V end lost 6 bases, the J end lost 4 bases, and 18 bases lay between the germline ends. CDR1 and CDR2 from the germline V gene are SNHLY and FYNNEI. The length of the CDR3 is 16 residues. CDR3 residues: CASSRRGTGVTGELFF. The CDR3, as DNA: TGTGCCAGCAGCAGGCGGGGAACAGGGGTCACCGGGGAGCTGTTTTTT.

This clonotype has a handful of counts. V and J are TRBV5-1 and TRBJ1-1, with D perhaps TRBD1 (5 bases). Trimming left V 4 bases short and J 2 bases short, with 18 bases between. The CDR3 contains 16 residues. Per the germline V gene, CDR1 is SGHRS and CDR2 is YFSETQ. CDR3 nucleotides: TGCGCCAGCAGCCCACTCCAAACGGGACGAAACACTGAAGCTTTCTTT. Amino acids: CASSPLQTGRNTEAFF.

This clonotype was seen a few times. This chain uses TRBV2 with TRBJ1-3; 8 bases match TRBD1. This CDR3 spans 16 amino acids. Germline assignment: CDR1 SNHLY and CDR2 FYNNEI. J was trimmed by 0 bases and V by 3 bases; bases with no gene match: 4. The CDR3 loop reads CASSDRDRYSGNTIYF. The CDR3 DNA is TGTGCCAGCAGTGATAGGGACAGGTACTCTGGAAACACCATATATTTT.

This clonotype came up many times. This CDR3 is CASIEGQGGRSNQPQHF. CDR3 DNA sequence: TGTGCCAGCATTGAGGGACAGGGAGGTAGAAGCAATCAGCCCCAGCATTTT. This chain connects TRBV2 to TRBJ1-5; TRBD1 agrees at 9 bases. After removal of 7 bases from V and 1 base from J, the junction contained 11 bases not matched to a gene. This CDR3 contains 17 residues. CDR1 and CDR2 from the germline V gene are SNHLY and FYNNEI.

This clonotype was observed a few times. This sequence joins TRBV5-1 and TRBJ2-2; 7 bases match TRBD1. CDR1 is SGHRS, CDR2 YFSETQ, per germline. The CDR3 extends over 15 amino acids. The V and J ends lost 4 bases and 7 bases, in that order; junction bases with no gene match: 10. In DNA, the CDR3 is TGCGCCAGCAGCCGACAGGGATATGATGGCGGGGAGCTGTTTTTT. This translates into CASSRQGYDGGELFF.

This clonotype was observed a few times. This chain links TRBV19 with TRBJ2-7, with D perhaps matching TRBD1 (6 bases). Trimming removed 5 bases from V and 6 bases from J, with 23 bases in between. There are 16 residues in the CDR3. Germline assignment: CDR1 LNHDA and CDR2 SQIVND (reference sequence). The CDR3 sequence is CASSVQSNREFAEQYF. CDR3 nucleotide sequence: TGTGCCAGTAGTGTCCAATCAAACAGGGAATTCGCCGAGCAGTACTTC. Looking up the rest from reference TRBV19 and TRBJ2-7 gives the full variable domain: DGGITQSPKYLFRKEGQNVTLSCEQNLNHDAMYWYRQDPGQGLRLIYYSQIVNDFQKGDIAEGYSVSREKKESFPLTVTSAQKNPTAFYLCASSVQSNREFAEQYFGPGTRLTVT.

The chain uses TRBV7-8 and TRBJ2-5, with 16 nucleotides matching TRBD2. This CDR3 contains 18 residues. Losses at the gene ends were 6 bases for V and 4 bases for J; bases not matched to a gene: 11. Germline V gene data show CDR1 as SGHVS and CDR2 as FQNEAQ. The CDR3 loop reads CASRPPGGTSGGAETQYF. The CDR3 DNA follows: TGTGCCAGCAGGCCCCCGGGGGGGACTAGCGGGGGGGCAGAGACCCAGTACTTC.

This chain links TRBV29-1 with TRBJ1-2, with 7 nucleotides matching TRBD1. The J segment lost 8 bases and the V segment lost 0 bases, leaving 12 bases of the junction unmatched. The CDR3 runs to 15 residues. Germline V gives CDR1 SQVTM, CDR2 ANQGSEA. This CDR3 reads CSVEDRGKGAMGYTF. In nucleotides, the CDR3 is TGCAGCGTTGAAGATCGGGGCAAGGGGGCGATGGGCTACACCTTC. Full variable domain (outside the CDR3, taken from reference TRBV29-1 and TRBJ1-2): SAVISQKPSRDICQRGTSLTIQCQVDSQVTMMFWYRQQPGQSLTLIATANQGSEATYESGFVIDKFPISRPNLTFSTLTVSNMSPEDSSIYLCSVEDRGKGAMGYTFGSGTRLTVV.

At least ten counts were recorded for this clonotype. Here the CDR3 DNA reads TGTGCCAGTAGTATGGAACAGCCCATCTATGGCTACACCTTC. Residues: CASSMEQPIYGYTF. This chain links TRBV19 with TRBJ1-2; no definite D call. Trimming removed 3 bases at V and 4 bases at J, with 12 bases between. The V gene's germline CDR1 is LNHDA and CDR2 SQIVND (reference sequence). The CDR3 consists of 14 residues. The full variable domain, its missing parts supplied by reference TRBV19 and TRBJ1-2, is DGGITQSPKYLFRKEGQNVTLSCEQNLNHDAMYWYRQDPGQGLRLIYYSQIVNDFQKGDIAEGYSVSREKKESFPLTVTSAQKNPTAFYLCASSMEQPIYGYTFGSGTRLTVV.

This rearrangement joins TRBV12-3 or TRBV12-4 to TRBJ2-7; D unresolved. V lost 7 bases and J lost 5, with 18 bases in between. This CDR3 is built from 14 residues. The CDR3 is CASTTKPYMDEQYF. The CDR3 nucleotides are TGTGCCAGCACCACCAAGCCGTATATGGACGAGCAGTACTTC.

The rearrangement uses TRBV5-4 and TRBJ2-5; either TRBD1 or TRBD2 may supply D (6 bases each). Trimming removed 0 bases from V and 5 bases from J, with 14 bases in between. This CDR3 region has 15 residues. Looked up from germline, CDR1 is SGHNT and CDR2 is YYREEE (reference sequence). The CDR3 region has the DNA TGTGCCAGCAGCTTGGCCCCGGGGGCGCGGGAGACCCAGTACTTC. It specifies CASSLAPGARETQYF.